This T cell receptor (beta chain) was identified during a study of CD8 T cells in Susac syndrome (dated by TCRdb to about 2019). Turning to the overall study: The study used repertoire sequencing to test whether antigen drove CD8+ T cell activation and differentiation in Susac syndrome. CD8+ T cell repertoire clonality was compared between about 12 healthy donors, approximately 14 Susac syndrome patients and approximately 16 multiple sclerosis patients.

RNA was extracted using the RNeasy kit, and roughly 0.5 to 1 ug of the RNA was reverse transcribed with random hexamers. The immunoSEQ multiplex PCR assay, covering 54 Vbeta and 13 Jbeta segments, was used to amplify TCR beta CDR3 regions. Bias from PCR amplification was corrected by using a synthetic template baseline for primer optimization and for computational correction. The source study handled its data this way. Reads were annotated to V, D and J genes according to IMGT and were analyzed with immunoSEQ Analyzer, with only productive sequences retained. Clonality was computed as one minus Shannon entropy normalized by log2 of the number of productive unique sequences. For each patient and control, public and private clones were evaluated among the 100 most prevalent clones. A clone was defined as Susac-specific if it was absent from the healthy and MS cohorts, from about 1,100 published viral clones and from other ImmuneACCESS disease sequences. Starting from the raw public reads, TCRdb applied fastp trimming at Q25, assembled clones with MiXCR and retained in-frame beta chains. Duplicate CDR3 protein sequences are folded into a single record with the most common DNA and genes. In this record, the V and J calls reflect TCRdb's handling and not the investigators' own analysis. Within this sample are about 60,000 distinct CDR3 sequences, with around nine tenths of them counted one time only. The top ten clonotypes cover roughly 0.19% of the sample.

Paper-wide results and their limitations: The number of individuals in the TCR sequencing and HLA analysis was recognized as being relatively small.

Peripheral blood CD8+ and CD4+ T cells from healthy donors, Susac syndrome patients and multiple sclerosis patients were profiled by high-throughput TCR beta sequencing. Healthy donors were included as age- and sex-matched controls. Bulk CD8+ and CD4+ T cells were purified by magnetic negative isolation, whereas CD8+ TEMRA cells were enriched by FACS. Blood was drawn into EDTA tubes, processed within 24 hours, and PBMCs were isolated by density gradient centrifugation. PBMCs destined for TCR sequencing were cryopreserved in liquid nitrogen and later thawed in a 37 °C water bath. The sorted or isolated CD4+, CD8+ and CD8+ TEMRA cells had a purity of 90% or higher. With regard to this clonotype: This clone's antigen is unknown. Nothing much larger sits one base from this clone, and base qualities are not available.

The sample taken for sequencing was CD8+ T cells from PBMCs. This receptor was taken from a human donor in good health.

The DNA reads as follows: TGTGCCAGCAGCTTAGTTCCACGGCCGCGGGAGCCCTACGAGCAGTACTTC. Protein translation: CASSLVPRPREPYEQYF. The chain is encoded by TRBV7-9 joined to TRBJ2-7, with 7 bases aligning to TRBD2. Including cysteine and phenylalanine, the CDR3 has 17 amino acids. Of all the DNA, just the CDR3 is kept, 51 bases in frame from base 1. CDR1 SEHNR and CDR2 FQNEAQ were looked up in the germline V gene (reference sequence). The V end gives up 1 base and the J end 2 bases, leaving 11 bases in the junction not matched to a gene. Extended through the reference TRBV7-9 and TRBJ2-7 proteins, this CDR3 yields the full variable domain: DTGVSQNPRHKITKRGQNVTFRCDPISEHNRLYWYRQTLGQGPEFLTYFQNEAQLEKSRLLSDRFSAERPKGSFSTLEIQRTEQGDSAMYLCASSLVPRPREPYEQYFGPGTRLTVT.